This is a list of T cell receptor beta chains from one sample in a study of cytomegalovirus exposure and HLA in healthy donors. The method was immunoSEQ multiplex PCR; TCRdb's version includes in-frame clones alone and lacks a portion of them. The table includes about 400,000 clones, 86% detected once. Sequencing used PBMCs. The receptors derive from a woman aged 18-29 years in good health and CMV-seronegative. Both conserved end residues are part of each CDR3. The D gene is left open where the match is weak. Size is omitted from some rows. Given values are once, few, many or a class for expanded clones.

size: NA
J: TRBJ1-4
D: TRBD1
V: TRBV28
CDR3: CASSRQGIGEKLFF
DNA: TGTGCCAGCAGCCGACAGGGAATTGGTGAAAAACTGTTTTTT

size: NA
J: TRBJ2-7
D: NA
V: TRBV12-5
CDR3: CASGWPIYRAGSEQYF
DNA: TGTGCTAGTGGTTGGCCGATTTACAGAGCAGGGTCCGAGCAGTACTTC

size: NA
J: TRBJ2-5
D: NA
V: TRBV5-5
CDR3: CASSLSRVGETQYF
DNA: TGTGCCAGCAGCTTGTCTCGGGTAGGAGAGACCCAGTACTTC

size: NA
J: TRBJ1-2
D: NA
V: TRBV6-1
CDR3: CASSAGPGDGYTF
DNA: TGTGCCAGCTCTGCCGGTCCCGGTGATGGCTACACCTTC

size: NA
J: TRBJ2-5
D: TRBD2
V: TRBV5-8
CDR3: CASSSFLAGGQVETQYF
DNA: TGTGCCAGCAGCTCTTTCCTAGCGGGGGGCCAGGTGGAGACCCAGTACTTC

size: NA
J: TRBJ2-7
D: TRBD1
V: TRBV6-1
CDR3: CASSAGQGTYEQYF
DNA: TGTGCCAGCAGTGCGGGACAGGGAACCTACGAGCAGTACTTC

size: NA
J: TRBJ2-1
D: NA
V: TRBV28
CDR3: CASSLFRGEQFF
DNA: TGTGCCAGCAGCCTTTTTCGCGGTGAGCAGTTCTTC

size: NA
J: TRBJ1-2
D: TRBD1
V: TRBV25-1
CDR3: CASRGTGYSGYTF
DNA: TGTGCCAGCAGAGGGACAGGGTATAGTGGCTACACCTTC

size: NA
J: TRBJ2-1
D: NA
V: TRBV5-1
CDR3: CASSPQGSSYNEQFF
DNA: TGCGCCAGCTCCCCGCAGGGGAGCTCCTACAATGAGCAGTTCTTC

size: NA
J: TRBJ2-7
D: TRBD2
V: TRBV27
CDR3: CASSLLGTTYEQYF
DNA: TGTGCCAGCAGTTTATTGGGGACTACCTACGAGCAGTACTTC

size: NA
J: TRBJ2-7
D: TRBD2
V: TRBV7-8
CDR3: CASSLVGAGAAYEQYF
DNA: TGTGCCAGCAGCTTAGTAGGAGCGGGGGCGGCCTACGAGCAGTACTTC

size: NA
J: TRBJ2-7
D: TRBD1
V: TRBV27
CDR3: CASSYPGQGVYEQYF
DNA: TGTGCCAGCAGTTATCCGGGACAGGGAGTCTACGAGCAGTACTTC

size: NA
J: TRBJ2-1
D: TRBD2
V: TRBV28
CDR3: CASLSAGLAGGTSYNEQFF
DNA: TGTGCCAGCTTATCTGCGGGACTAGCGGGGGGGACCTCCTACAATGAGCAGTTCTTC

size: NA
J: TRBJ1-3
D: TRBD1
V: TRBV7-8
CDR3: CASSLDRAKGNTIYF
DNA: TGTGCCAGCAGCCTCGACAGGGCAAAAGGAAACACCATATATTTT

size: NA
J: TRBJ2-7
D: TRBD1
V: TRBV18
CDR3: CASSPPLTGGYEQYF
DNA: TGTGCCAGCTCACCACCGTTGACAGGGGGCTACGAGCAGTACTTC

size: once
J: TRBJ2-3
D: TRBD2
V: TRBV6-6
CDR3: CASSYSAGGPTDTQYF
DNA: TGTGCCAGCAGTTACTCTGCGGGAGGACCCACAGATACGCAGTATTTT

size: NA
J: TRBJ1-5
D: NA
V: TRBV6-5
CDR3: CASSRTRGTNQPQHF
DNA: TGTGCCAGCAGCAGGACACGGGGGACGAATCAGCCCCAGCATTTT

size: once
J: TRBJ1-5
D: TRBD1
V: TRBV6-1
CDR3: CASSEGSGGQDNQPQHF
DNA: TGTGCCAGCAGTGAAGGGTCCGGCGGACAGGACAATCAGCCCCAGCATTTT

size: NA
J: TRBJ2-3
D: NA
V: TRBV5-4
CDR3: CASSLDSNTQYF
DNA: TGTGCCAGCAGCTTGGACAGCAACACGCAGTATTTT

size: NA
J: TRBJ1-2
D: NA
V: TRBV7-9
CDR3: CASSLGSGSANYGYTF
DNA: TGTGCCAGCAGCTTAGGTTCGGGATCTGCTAACTATGGCTACACCTTC

size: NA
J: TRBJ1-5
D: TRBD1
V: TRBV7-9
CDR3: CASSLSGTGIQPQHF
DNA: TGTGCCAGCAGCTTATCCGGGACAGGGATTCAGCCCCAGCATTTT

size: NA
J: TRBJ2-3
D: NA
V: TRBV5-1
CDR3: CASSDGGSRTDTQYF
DNA: TGCGCCAGCAGCGATGGCGGGTCTCGCACAGATACGCAGTATTTT

size: NA
J: TRBJ2-3
D: NA
V: TRBV27
CDR3: CASSLLASGRDTQYF
DNA: TGTGCCAGCAGTTTGTTAGCGTCAGGGAGGGATACGCAGTATTTT

size: NA
J: TRBJ2-2
D: NA
V: TRBV4-2
CDR3: CASSRGDRFRTGELFF
DNA: TGTGCCAGCAGCCGGGGAGACCGGTTCCGCACCGGGGAGCTGTTTTTT

size: few
J: TRBJ2-5
D: TRBD2
V: TRBV6-1
CDR3: CASSGLAGGETQYF
DNA: TGTGCCAGCAGTGGGCTAGCGGGAGGCGAGACCCAGTACTTC

size: NA
J: TRBJ2-3
D: TRBD2
V: TRBV27
CDR3: CASSKGPSGSLGLGADTQYF
DNA: TGTGCCAGCAGTAAAGGGCCTAGCGGGAGCTTGGGGTTAGGAGCAGATACGCAGTATTTT

size: once
J: TRBJ2-5
D: NA
V: TRBV28
CDR3: CASSFGTQYF
DNA: TGTGCCAGCAGTTTCGGGACCCAGTACTTC

size: NA
J: TRBJ2-5
D: TRBD1
V: TRBV6-6
CDR3: CASSLQGLETQYF
DNA: TGTGCCAGCAGCCTACAGGGGCTCGAGACCCAGTACTTC

size: NA
J: TRBJ1-1
D: NA
V: TRBV6-1
CDR3: CASSAQSGTPTEAFF
DNA: TGTGCCAGCAGTGCACAGTCCGGGACACCCACTGAAGCTTTCTTT

size: few
J: TRBJ1-6
D: NA
V: TRBV14
CDR3: CASSPPDSPLHF
DNA: TGTGCCAGCTCCCCACCGGATTCACCCCTCCACTTT

size: NA
J: TRBJ2-2
D: NA
V: TRBV10-1
CDR3: CASRGVNTGELFF
DNA: TGCGCCAGCAGAGGGGTGAACACCGGGGAGCTGTTTTTT

size: NA
J: TRBJ2-5
D: NA
V: TRBV5-4
CDR3: CASTLGARETQYF
DNA: TGTGCCAGCACCCTGGGGGCTCGGGAGACCCAGTACTTC

size: NA
J: TRBJ1-2
D: NA
V: TRBV5-1
CDR3: CASSFWESDGYTF
DNA: TGCGCCAGCAGCTTCTGGGAGTCAGATGGCTACACCTTC

size: NA
J: TRBJ2-5
D: TRBD2
V: TRBV5-1
CDR3: CASSLPGGETQYF
DNA: TGCGCCAGCAGCTTGCCGGGAGGAGAGACCCAGTACTTC

size: NA
J: TRBJ1-4
D: NA
V: TRBV5-5
CDR3: CASSGTPATNEKLFF
DNA: TGTGCCAGCAGCGGGACACCAGCAACTAATGAAAAACTGTTTTTT

size: NA
J: TRBJ2-1
D: NA
V: TRBV10-1
CDR3: CASSEIRGTSDNEQFF
DNA: TGCGCCAGCAGTGAGATAAGGGGGACGTCGGACAATGAGCAGTTCTTC

size: once
J: TRBJ1-2
D: TRBD1
V: TRBV6-5
CDR3: CASTGTGGNYGYTF
DNA: TGTGCCAGCACAGGGACAGGGGGAAACTATGGCTACACCTTC

size: NA
J: TRBJ1-1
D: NA
V: TRBV27
CDR3: CASSSGGYTEAFF
DNA: TGTGCCAGCAGTTCCGGGGGGTACACTGAAGCTTTCTTT

size: NA
J: TRBJ1-1
D: NA
V: TRBV27
CDR3: CASSVGRGANTEAFF
DNA: TGTGCCAGCAGCGTAGGGCGGGGGGCTAACACTGAAGCTTTCTTT

size: NA
J: TRBJ1-4
D: NA
V: TRBV2
CDR3: CASSEALSEKLFF
DNA: TGTGCCAGCAGTGAAGCGCTTAGTGAAAAACTGTTTTTT

size: NA
J: TRBJ2-7
D: NA
V: TRBV6-1
CDR3: CASGTGDLPHEQYF
DNA: TGTGCCAGCGGAACAGGCGACCTTCCCCACGAGCAGTACTTC

size: NA
J: TRBJ2-3
D: NA
V: TRBV7-9
CDR3: CASSLSRQARWDTQYF
DNA: TGTGCCAGCAGCTTATCGCGACAGGCCCGATGGGATACGCAGTATTTT

size: NA
J: TRBJ2-6
D: TRBD2
V: TRBV6-1
CDR3: CASSEFGLAGFSGANVLTF
DNA: TGTGCCAGCAGTGAATTTGGCCTAGCGGGATTCTCTGGGGCCAACGTCCTGACTTTC

size: once
J: TRBJ2-5
D: TRBD2
V: TRBV7-9
CDR3: CASSSGTSGSGETQYF
DNA: TGTGCCAGCAGCTCAGGGACTAGCGGGAGCGGAGAGACCCAGTACTTC

size: few
J: TRBJ2-7
D: TRBD1
V: TRBV25-1
CDR3: CASSGSSGTGEFHEQYF
DNA: TGTGCCAGCAGCGGCAGCTCAGGGACAGGGGAATTCCACGAGCAGTACTTC

size: NA
J: TRBJ2-7
D: TRBD2
V: TRBV19
CDR3: CASSPYREVYEQYF
DNA: TGTGCCAGTAGCCCCTACCGGGAGGTCTACGAGCAGTACTTC

size: NA
J: TRBJ2-3
D: TRBD2
V: TRBV29-1
CDR3: CSANLAGGPVTQYF
DNA: TGCAGCGCGAACTTAGCGGGGGGGCCAGTTACGCAGTATTTT

size: NA
J: TRBJ2-1
D: NA
V: TRBV19
CDR3: CASSIDLSSYNEQFF
DNA: TGTGCCAGTAGTATAGACCTAAGCTCCTACAATGAGCAGTTCTTC